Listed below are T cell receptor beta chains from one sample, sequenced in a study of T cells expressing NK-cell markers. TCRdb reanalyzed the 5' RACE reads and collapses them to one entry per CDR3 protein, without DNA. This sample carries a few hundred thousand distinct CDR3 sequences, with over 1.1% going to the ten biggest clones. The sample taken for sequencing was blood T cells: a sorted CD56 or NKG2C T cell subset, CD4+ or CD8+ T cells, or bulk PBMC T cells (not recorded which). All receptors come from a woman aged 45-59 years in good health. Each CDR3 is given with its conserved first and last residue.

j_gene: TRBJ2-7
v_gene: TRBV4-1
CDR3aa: CASSQDTIGREGGYEQYF

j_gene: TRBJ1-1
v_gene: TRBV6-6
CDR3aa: CASSPVLPGFTEAFF

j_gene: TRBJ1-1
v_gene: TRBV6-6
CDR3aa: CASAGQGNTEAFF

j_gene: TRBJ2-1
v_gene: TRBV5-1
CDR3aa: CASSQGQGLYNEQFF

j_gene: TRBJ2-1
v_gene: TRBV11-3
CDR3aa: CASSFYGANNEQFF

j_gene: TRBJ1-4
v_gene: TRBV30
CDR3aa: CAWSVEATNEKLFF

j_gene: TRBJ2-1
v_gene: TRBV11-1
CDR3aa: CASKPTGTYNEQFF

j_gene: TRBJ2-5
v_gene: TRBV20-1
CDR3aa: CSAGPTSLLGTQYF

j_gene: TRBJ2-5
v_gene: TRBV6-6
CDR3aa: CASRPPVGSRSGETQYF

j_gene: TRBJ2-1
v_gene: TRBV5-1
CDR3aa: CASSSGLAGLVDEQFF

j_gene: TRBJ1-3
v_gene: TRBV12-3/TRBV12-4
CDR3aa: CASSLTDSGNTIYF

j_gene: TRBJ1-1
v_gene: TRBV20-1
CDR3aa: CSARAPGGGTEAFF

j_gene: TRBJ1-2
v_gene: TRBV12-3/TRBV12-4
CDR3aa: CAIQLFYGYTF

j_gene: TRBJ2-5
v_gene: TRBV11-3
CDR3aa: CASSSSPLAAQETQYF

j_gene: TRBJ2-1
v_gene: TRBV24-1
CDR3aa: CATSARQAYNREQFF

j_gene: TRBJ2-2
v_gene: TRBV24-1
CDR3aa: CATKGEGGELFF

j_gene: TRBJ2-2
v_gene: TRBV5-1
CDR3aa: CASSLAASGTSSGELFF

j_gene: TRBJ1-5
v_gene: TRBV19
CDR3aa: CASRRGTAPNQPQHF

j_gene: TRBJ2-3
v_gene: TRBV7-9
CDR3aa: CASSSRQGAVDTQYF

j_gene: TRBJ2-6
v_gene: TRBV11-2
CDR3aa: CASSLSGRLGANVLTF

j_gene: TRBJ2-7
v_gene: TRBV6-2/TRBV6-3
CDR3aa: CASTTGNYEQYF

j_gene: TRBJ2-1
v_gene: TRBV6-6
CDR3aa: CASRERDGYNEQFF

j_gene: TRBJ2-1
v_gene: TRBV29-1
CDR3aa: CSVRSGSDEQFF

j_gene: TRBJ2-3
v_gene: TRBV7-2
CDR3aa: CASSAQGVTDTQYF

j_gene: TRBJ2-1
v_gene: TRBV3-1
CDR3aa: CASSHPDRSLGAGFHSYNEQFF

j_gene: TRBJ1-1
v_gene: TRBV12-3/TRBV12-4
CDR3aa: CASTYAGITAFF

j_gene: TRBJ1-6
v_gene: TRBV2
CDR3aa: CASSDRTGDSPLHF

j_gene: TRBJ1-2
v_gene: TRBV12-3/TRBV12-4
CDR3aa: CASSLTGFYGYTF

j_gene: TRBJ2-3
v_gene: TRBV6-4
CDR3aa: CASSVGTRSTDTQYF

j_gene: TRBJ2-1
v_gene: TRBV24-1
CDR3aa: CAVQAPGYNEQFF

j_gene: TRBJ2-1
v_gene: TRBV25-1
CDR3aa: CASSESDRHEQFF

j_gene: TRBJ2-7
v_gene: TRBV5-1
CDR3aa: CASRGGDLPLMEEQYF

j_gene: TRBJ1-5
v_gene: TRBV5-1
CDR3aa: CASSLEAGRNNQPQHF

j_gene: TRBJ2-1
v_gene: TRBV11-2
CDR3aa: CASSTLAGANNEQFF

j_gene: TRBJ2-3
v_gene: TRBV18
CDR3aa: CASSLSDIFGTDTQYF

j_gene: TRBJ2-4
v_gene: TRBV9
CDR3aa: CASSARDKNIQYF

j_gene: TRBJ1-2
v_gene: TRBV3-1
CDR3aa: CASSQDVRGVGGYTF

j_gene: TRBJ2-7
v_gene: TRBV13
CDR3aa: CASSLASGASRSSHEQYF

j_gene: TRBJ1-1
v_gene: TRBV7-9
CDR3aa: CASSYGPTGPEAFF

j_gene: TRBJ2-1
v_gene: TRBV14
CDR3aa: CASSHAGLLNEQFF

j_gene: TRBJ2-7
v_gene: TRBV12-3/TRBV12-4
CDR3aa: CASSLRRGGLHEQYF

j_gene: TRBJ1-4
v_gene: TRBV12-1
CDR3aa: CASSANRDGEMKNCFF

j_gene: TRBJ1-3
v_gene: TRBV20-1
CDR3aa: CSARVVGSSGNTIYF

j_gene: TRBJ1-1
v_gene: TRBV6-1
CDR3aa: CASSVRRSNTEAFF

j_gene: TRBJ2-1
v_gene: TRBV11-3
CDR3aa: CASSHPGRDRGRIPYNEQFF

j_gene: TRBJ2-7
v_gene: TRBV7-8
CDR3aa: CASSLVGGGQSYEQYF

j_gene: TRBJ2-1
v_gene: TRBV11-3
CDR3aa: CASSLTRTNEQFF

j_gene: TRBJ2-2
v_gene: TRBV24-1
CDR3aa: CATAAHTGELFF

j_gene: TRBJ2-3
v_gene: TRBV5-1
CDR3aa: CASSLVPSGGDLDTQYF

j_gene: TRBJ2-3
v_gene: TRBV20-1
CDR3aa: CSASQGPSAPQYF

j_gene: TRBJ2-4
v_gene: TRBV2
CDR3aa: CASRVLAGKNIQYF

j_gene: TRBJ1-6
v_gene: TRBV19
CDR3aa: CASSTSGMDSPLHF

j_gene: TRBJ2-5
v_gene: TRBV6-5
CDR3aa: CAIRDYNQETQYF

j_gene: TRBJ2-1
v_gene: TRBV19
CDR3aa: CASSMRGGGTEQFF

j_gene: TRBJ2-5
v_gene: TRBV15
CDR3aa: CATSRDRLKETQYF

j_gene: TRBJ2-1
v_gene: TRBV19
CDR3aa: CASSPGTSGLWGSYNEQFF

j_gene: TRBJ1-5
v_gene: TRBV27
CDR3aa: CASSPTGTLNQPQHF

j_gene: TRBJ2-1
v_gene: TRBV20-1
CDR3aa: CSARPVGRVYNEQFF

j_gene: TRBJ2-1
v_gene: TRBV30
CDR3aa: CAWSFEPYNEQFF

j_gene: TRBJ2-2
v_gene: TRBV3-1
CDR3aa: CASSLRWSITGELFF